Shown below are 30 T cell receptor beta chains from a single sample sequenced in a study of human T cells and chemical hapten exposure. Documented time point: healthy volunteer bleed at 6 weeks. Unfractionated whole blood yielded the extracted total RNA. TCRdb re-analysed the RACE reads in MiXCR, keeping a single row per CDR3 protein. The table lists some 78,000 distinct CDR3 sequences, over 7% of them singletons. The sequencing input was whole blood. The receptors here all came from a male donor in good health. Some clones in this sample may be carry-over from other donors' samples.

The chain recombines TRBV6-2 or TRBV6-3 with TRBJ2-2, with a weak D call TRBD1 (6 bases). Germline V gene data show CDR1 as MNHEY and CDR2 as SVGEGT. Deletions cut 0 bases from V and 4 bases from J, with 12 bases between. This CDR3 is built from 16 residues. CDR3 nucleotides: TGTGCCAGCAGTTACTCCGGTCAGGGGTCCACCGGGGAGCTGTTTTTT. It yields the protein CASSYSGQGSTGELFF.

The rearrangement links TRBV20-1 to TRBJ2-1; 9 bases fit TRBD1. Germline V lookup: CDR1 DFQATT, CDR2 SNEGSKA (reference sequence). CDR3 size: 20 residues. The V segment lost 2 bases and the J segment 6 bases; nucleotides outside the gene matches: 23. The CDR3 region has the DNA TGCAGTGCTAGACTTACCGCCGGGACAGGGTCCCGCAGGTCCCGCAATGAGCAGTTCTTC. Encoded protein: CSARLTAGTGSRRSRNEQFF.

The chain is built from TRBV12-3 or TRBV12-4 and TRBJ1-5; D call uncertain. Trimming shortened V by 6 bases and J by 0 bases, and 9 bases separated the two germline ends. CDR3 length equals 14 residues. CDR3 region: CASSPLVSNQPQHF. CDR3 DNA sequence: TGTGCCAGCAGCCCCCTCGTTAGCAATCAGCCCCAGCATTTT.

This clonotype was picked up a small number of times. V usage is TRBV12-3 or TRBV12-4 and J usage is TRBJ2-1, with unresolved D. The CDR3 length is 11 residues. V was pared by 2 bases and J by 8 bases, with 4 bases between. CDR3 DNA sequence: TGTGCCAGCAGTTTACGCTATGAGCAGTTCTTC. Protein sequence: CASSLRYEQFF.

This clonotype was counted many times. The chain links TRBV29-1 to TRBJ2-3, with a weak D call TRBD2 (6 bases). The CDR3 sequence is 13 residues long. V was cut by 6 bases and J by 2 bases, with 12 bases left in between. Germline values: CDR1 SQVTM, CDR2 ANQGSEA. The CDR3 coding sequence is TGCAGCGTCAAGGGACTCAACACAGATACGCAGTATTTT. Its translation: CSVKGLNTDTQYF.

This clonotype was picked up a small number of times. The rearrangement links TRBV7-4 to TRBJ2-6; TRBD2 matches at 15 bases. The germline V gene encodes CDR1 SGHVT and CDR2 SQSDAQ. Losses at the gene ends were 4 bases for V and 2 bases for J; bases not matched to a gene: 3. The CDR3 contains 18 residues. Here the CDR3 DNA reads TGTGCCAGCAGCTGGGGACTAGCGGGGGGTACTGGGGCCAACGTCCTGACTTTC. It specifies CASSWGLAGGTGANVLTF.

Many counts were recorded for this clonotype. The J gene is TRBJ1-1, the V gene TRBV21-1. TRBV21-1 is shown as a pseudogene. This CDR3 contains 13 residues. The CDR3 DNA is TGTGCCAGCAGCAAAGCCCAGAACACTGAAGCTTTCTTT. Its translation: CASSKAQNTEAFF.

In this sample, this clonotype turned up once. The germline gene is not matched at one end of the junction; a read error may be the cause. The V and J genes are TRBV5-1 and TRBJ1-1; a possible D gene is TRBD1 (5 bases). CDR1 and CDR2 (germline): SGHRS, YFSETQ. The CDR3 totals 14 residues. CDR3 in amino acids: CASSLDAAGYEALF. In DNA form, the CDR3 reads TGCGCCAGCAGCTTGGATGCGGCAGGGTATGAAGCTTTATTT.

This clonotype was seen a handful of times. The CDR3 protein is CSARSSGYTF. For the CDR3, the DNA is TGCAGTGCTAGAAGCTCTGGCTACACCTTC. The chain has TRBV20-1 and TRBJ1-2; D not resolved. From germline, CDR1 is DFQATT and CDR2 SNEGSKA (reference sequence). The CDR3 is 10 amino acids. Trimming took 2 bases from V and 7 from J, leaving 5 bases between them.

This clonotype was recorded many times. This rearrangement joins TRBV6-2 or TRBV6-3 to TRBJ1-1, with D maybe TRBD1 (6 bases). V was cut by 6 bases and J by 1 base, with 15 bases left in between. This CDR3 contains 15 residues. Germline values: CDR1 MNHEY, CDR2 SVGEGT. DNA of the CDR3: TGTGCCAGCAGACTCCAGCCGGGACAGAACACTGAAGCTTTCTTT. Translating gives CASRLQPGQNTEAFF.

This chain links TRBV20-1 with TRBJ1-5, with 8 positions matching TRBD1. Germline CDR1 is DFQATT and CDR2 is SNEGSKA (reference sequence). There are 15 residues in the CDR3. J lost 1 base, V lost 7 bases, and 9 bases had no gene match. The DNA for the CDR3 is TGCAGTGGGGCAGGGGGCTCGGGGAGCAATCAGCCCCAGCATTTT. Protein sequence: CSGAGGSGSNQPQHF.

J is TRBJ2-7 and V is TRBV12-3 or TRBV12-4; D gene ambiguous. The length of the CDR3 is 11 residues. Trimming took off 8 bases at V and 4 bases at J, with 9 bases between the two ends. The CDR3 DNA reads TGTGCCAGCGGCCCTTTTTACGAGCAGTACTTC. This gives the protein CASGPFYEQYF.

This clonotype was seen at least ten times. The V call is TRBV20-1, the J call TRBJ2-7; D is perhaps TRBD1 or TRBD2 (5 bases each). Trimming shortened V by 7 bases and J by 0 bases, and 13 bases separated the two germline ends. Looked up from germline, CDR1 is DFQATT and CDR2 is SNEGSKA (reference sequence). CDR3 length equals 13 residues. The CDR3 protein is CSGEGRSSYEQYF. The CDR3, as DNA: TGCAGTGGTGAGGGGCGGAGCTCCTACGAGCAGTACTTC.

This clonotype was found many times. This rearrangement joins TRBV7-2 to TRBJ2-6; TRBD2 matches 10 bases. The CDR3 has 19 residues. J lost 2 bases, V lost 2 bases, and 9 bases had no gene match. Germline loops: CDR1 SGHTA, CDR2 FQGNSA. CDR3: CASSLRRSGRAPGANVLTF. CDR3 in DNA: TGTGCCAGCAGCTTACGTCGAAGCGGGAGGGCCCCTGGGGCCAACGTCCTGACTTTC.

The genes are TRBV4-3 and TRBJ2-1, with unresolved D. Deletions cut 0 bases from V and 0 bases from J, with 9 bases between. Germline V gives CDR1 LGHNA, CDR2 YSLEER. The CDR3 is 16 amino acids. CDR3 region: CASSQDQQTSYNEQFF. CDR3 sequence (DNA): TGCGCCAGCAGCCAAGATCAACAGACCTCCTACAATGAGCAGTTCTTC.

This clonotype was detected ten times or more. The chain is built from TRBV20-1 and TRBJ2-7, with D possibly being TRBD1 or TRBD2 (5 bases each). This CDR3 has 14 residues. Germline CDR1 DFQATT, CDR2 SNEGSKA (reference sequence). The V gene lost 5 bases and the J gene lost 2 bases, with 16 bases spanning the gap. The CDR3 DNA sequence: TGCAGTGCTCTTCCCGGGACGTCGACCTACGAGCAGTACTTC. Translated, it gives CSALPGTSTYEQYF.

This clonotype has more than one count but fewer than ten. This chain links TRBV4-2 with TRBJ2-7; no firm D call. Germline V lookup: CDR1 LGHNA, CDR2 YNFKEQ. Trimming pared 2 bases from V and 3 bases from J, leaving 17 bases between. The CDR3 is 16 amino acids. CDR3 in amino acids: CASSQTIDVTFYEQYF. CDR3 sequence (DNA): TGTGCCAGCAGCCAAACTATTGACGTTACCTTCTACGAGCAGTACTTC.

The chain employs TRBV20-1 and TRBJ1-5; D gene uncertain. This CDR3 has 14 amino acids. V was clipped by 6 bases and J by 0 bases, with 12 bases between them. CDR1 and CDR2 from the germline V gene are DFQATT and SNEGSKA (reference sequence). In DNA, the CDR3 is TGCAGTGCCGCACGCGATAATAGCAATCAGCCCCAGCATTTT. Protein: CSAARDNSNQPQHF.

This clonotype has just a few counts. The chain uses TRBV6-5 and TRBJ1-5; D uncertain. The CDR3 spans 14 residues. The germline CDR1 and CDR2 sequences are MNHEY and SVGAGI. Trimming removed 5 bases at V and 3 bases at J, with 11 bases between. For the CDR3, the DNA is TGTGCCAGCAGTCATAACACCATCAATCAGCCCCAGCATTTT. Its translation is CASSHNTINQPQHF.

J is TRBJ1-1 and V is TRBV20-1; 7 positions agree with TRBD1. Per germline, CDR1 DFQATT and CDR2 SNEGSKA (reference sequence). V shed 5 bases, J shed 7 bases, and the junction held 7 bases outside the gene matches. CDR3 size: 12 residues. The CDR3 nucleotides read TGCAGTGCTGAGATACAGGGGCTTGAAGCTTTCTTT. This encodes CSAEIQGLEAFF.

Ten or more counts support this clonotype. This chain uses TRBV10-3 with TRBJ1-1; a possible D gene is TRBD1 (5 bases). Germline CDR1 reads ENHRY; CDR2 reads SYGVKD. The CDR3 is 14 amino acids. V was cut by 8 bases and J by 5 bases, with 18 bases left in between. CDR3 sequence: CAIDQGGGGTEAFF. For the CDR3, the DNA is TGTGCCATCGACCAGGGAGGTGGAGGGACTGAAGCTTTCTTT.

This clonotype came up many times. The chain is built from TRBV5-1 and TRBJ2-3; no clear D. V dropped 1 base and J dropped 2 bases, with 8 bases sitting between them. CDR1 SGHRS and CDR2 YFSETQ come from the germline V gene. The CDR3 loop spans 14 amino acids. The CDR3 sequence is CASSLKVTTDTQYF. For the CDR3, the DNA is TGCGCCAGCAGCTTGAAAGTCACCACAGATACGCAGTATTTT.

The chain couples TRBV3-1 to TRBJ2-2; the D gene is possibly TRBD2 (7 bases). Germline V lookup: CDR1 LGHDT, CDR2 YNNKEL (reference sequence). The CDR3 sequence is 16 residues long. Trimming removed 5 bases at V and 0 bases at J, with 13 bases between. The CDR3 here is CASSSLGGPNTGELFF. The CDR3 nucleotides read TGTGCCAGCAGCTCACTGGGGGGGCCGAACACCGGGGAGCTGTTTTTT.

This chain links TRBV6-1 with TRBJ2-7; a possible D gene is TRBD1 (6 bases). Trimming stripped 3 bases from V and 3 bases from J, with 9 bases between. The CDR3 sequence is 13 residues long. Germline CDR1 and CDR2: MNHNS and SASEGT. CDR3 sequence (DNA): TGTGCCAGCAGTGAGGGACATCGCTACGAGCAGTACTTC. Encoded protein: CASSEGHRYEQYF.

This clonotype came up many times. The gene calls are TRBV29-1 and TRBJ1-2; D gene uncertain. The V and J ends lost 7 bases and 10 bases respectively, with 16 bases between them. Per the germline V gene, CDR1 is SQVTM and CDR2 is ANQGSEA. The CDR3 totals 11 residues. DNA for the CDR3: TGCAGCGCTGGGGAGGACCTCGCCTACACCTTC. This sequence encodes CSAGEDLAYTF.

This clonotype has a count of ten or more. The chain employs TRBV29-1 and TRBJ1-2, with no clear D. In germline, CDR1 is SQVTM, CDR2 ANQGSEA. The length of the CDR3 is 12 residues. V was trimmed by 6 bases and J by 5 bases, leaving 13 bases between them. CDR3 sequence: CSVSQEAYGYTF. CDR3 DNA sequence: TGCAGCGTAAGCCAGGAGGCGTATGGCTACACCTTC.

Written as DNA, the CDR3 is TGTGCCAGCATGGGGTGGGGCACAGATACGCAGTATTTT. The encoded protein is CASMGWGTDTQYF. The chain employs TRBV11-2 and TRBJ2-3; D ambiguous. Germline V lookup: CDR1 SGHAT, CDR2 FQNNGV. Trimming pared 7 bases from V and 1 base from J, leaving 9 bases between. The CDR3 loop spans 13 amino acids. The full variable domain, rest sourced from reference TRBV11-2 and TRBJ2-3, is EAGVAQSPRYKIIEKRQSVAFWCNPISGHATLYWYQQILGQGPKLLIQFQNNGVVDDSQLPKDRFSAERLKGVDSTLKIQPAKLEDSAVYLCASMGWGTDTQYFGPGTRLTVL.

The CDR3: CASSSTGGPLYGYTF. CDR3 bases: TGTGCCAGTAGTAGCACAGGGGGCCCCCTCTATGGCTACACCTTC. The genes are TRBV19 and TRBJ1-2, with TRBD1 matching over 9 bases. The CDR3 is 15 residues long. V dropped 4 bases and J dropped 4; count of bases not matched to a gene: 7. Looked up from germline, CDR1 is LNHDA and CDR2 is SQIVND (reference sequence).

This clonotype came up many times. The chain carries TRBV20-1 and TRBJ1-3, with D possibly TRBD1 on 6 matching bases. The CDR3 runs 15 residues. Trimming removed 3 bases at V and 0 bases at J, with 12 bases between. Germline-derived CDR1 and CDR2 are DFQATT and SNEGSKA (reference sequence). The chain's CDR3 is CSARGDMSSGNTIYF. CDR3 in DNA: TGCAGTGCTAGGGGGGACATGAGCTCTGGAAACACCATATATTTT.

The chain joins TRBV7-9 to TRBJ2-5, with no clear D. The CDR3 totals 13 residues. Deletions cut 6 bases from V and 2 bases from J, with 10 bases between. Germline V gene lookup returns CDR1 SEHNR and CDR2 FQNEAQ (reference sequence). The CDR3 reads CASRLAAQETQYF. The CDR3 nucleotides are TGTGCCAGCAGACTTGCGGCTCAAGAGACCCAGTACTTC.